This T cell receptor beta chain is from a study of early T cells in non-severe SARS-CoV-2 infection. Overall study: Alpha and beta chains were unpaired, from unsorted whole-blood bulk RNA. Study outcomes and limitations: Matches to VDJdb favored anti-spike CD8 responses and missed private and CD4 specificities.

This clonotype was detected only a few times. Its antigen is undetermined. The TCR library protocol attached unique molecular identifiers to the individual cDNA molecules. Each CDR3 protein is one row after TCRdb ran MiXCR on the 5' RACE reads. The sample gives 65,000 to 95,000 distinct CDR3 sequences, about 5% of which show up once; around 6.6% is in the top ten. This CDR3 has 16 residues. This receptor was identified in an adult who was a healthcare worker with PCR-confirmed SARS-CoV-2 infection or an uninfected control (not recorded which). Sample: whole blood, taken at baseline. The V call is TRBV21-1, the J call TRBJ1-2; TRBD1 was called by the table and not checked on the DNA. TRBV21-1 is given as a pseudogene. CDR3 bases: TGTGCCAACAAAGACGGAAAATCCCCCCTAACTTATGGCTACACCTTC. It codes for CANKDGKSPLTYGYTF.